What follows are 30 T cell receptor beta chains derived from one specimen sequenced in a study of cytomegalovirus exposure and HLA in healthy donors. The method was immunoSEQ multiplex PCR; TCRdb's version includes in-frame clones alone and lacks a portion of them. This table holds 160,000 or so clones, about 89% found once. The sample comprised PBMCs. These receptors were obtained from a man aged 18 to 30 in good health and CMV-seropositive.

This chain links TRBV5-1 with TRBJ2-1, with 7 nucleotides matching TRBD2. This CDR3 has 16 amino acids. Germline loops: CDR1 SGHRS, CDR2 YFSETQ. V gave up 0 bases and J gave up 7 bases; unmatched junction bases: 10. This CDR3 reads CASSLALAALRNEQFF. The CDR3 DNA reads TGCGCCAGCAGCTTGGCCCTAGCGGCCCTGAGGAATGAGCAGTTCTTC.

This chain joins TRBV9 and TRBJ2-1, with D tentatively TRBD2 (7 bases). V lost 8 bases and J lost 8, with 17 bases in between. Per germline, CDR1 SGDLS and CDR2 YYNGEE. The CDR3 has 13 residues. The CDR3 region is CASSAGGGDEQFF. The CDR3 nucleotides are TGTGCCAGTTCCGCTGGGGGGGGCGATGAGCAGTTCTTC.

In DNA form, the CDR3 reads TGTGCCAGCAGTAAGACAGGGATCTATGGCTACACCTTC. This codes for CASSKTGIYGYTF. The V call is TRBV2, the J call TRBJ1-2, with 7 bases aligning to TRBD1. Trimming took 5 bases from V and 4 from J; bases not matched to a gene: 4. Germline CDR1 and CDR2: SNHLY and FYNNEI. This CDR3 has 13 amino acids.

The chain couples TRBV4-2 to TRBJ1-2, with a tentative D call TRBD1 (5 bases). Germline-derived CDR1 and CDR2 are LGHNA and YNFKEQ. The ends were cut back, 0 bases at V and 8 bases at J, with 13 bases in the middle. The CDR3 has 14 residues. The CDR3 loop reads CASSQDLGDQGYTF. The DNA for the CDR3 is TGTGCCAGCAGCCAAGATTTAGGGGATCAGGGCTACACCTTC.

The count of this clone is one. J is TRBJ2-5 and V is TRBV7-2, with 13 nucleotides matching TRBD2. Trimming cost V 6 bases and J 4 bases; bases outside gene matches: 5. Germline CDR1 reads SGHTA; CDR2 reads FQGNSA. The CDR3 spans 15 residues. This chain's CDR3 is CASRLLAGGRETQYF. The CDR3 DNA is TGTGCCAGCAGGCTACTAGCGGGGGGGCGAGAGACCCAGTACTTC.

This clone has just a few counts. V usage is TRBV2 and J usage is TRBJ1-4; D remains unclear. V dropped 9 bases and J dropped 8 bases, with 19 bases sitting between them. Germline V gene lookup returns CDR1 SNHLY and CDR2 FYNNEI. This CDR3 spans 14 amino acids. For the CDR3, the DNA is TGTGCCAGTGCCCCCCATGGGCTTGAGGAAAAACTGTTTTTT. Translation gives CASAPHGLEEKLFF.

The chain has TRBV7-9 and TRBJ1-2; TRBD1 is a possible D gene (6 bases). V was cut by 1 base and J by 0 bases, with 9 bases left in between. This CDR3 comprises 15 residues. CDR1 and CDR2 (germline): SEHNR, FQNEAQ (reference sequence). The CDR3 nucleotides are TGTGCCAGCAGCTTAGACGGGACACCTAACTATGGCTACACCTTC. Protein product: CASSLDGTPNYGYTF.

In this sample, this clone turned up a few times. The V and J genes are TRBV28 and TRBJ1-5, with TRBD1 matching over 9 bases. CDR1 MDHEN and CDR2 SYDVKM come from the germline V gene. This CDR3 is built from 12 residues. V shed 6 bases and J 11 bases; nucleotides not matched to a gene: 5. The CDR3 DNA sequence: TGTGCCAGCAGCCTGGACAGGGGCTCCCAGCATTTT. Translation: CASSLDRGSQHF. Variable domain in full (rest from reference TRBV28 and TRBJ1-5): DVKVTQSSRYLVKRTGEKVFLECVQDMDHENMFWYRQDPGLGLRLIYFSYDVKMKEKGDIPEGYSVSREKKERFSLILESASTNQTSMYLCASSLDRGSQHFGDGTRLSIL.

V is TRBV19 and J is TRBJ2-3; D is possibly TRBD2 (6 bases). V was shortened by 4 bases and J by 1 base, with 9 bases between the two germline ends. The length of the CDR3 is 14 residues. Germline lookup yields CDR1 LNHDA and CDR2 SQIVND (reference sequence). The CDR3, as DNA: TGTGCCAGTAGTAGAGTAGCGGGCACAGATACGCAGTATTTT. Translation: CASSRVAGTDTQYF.

This sequence joins TRBV9 and TRBJ1-2; no clear D gene. The CDR3 is made up of 13 amino acids. The V and J ends lost 4 bases and 5 bases respectively, with 12 bases between them. Looked up from germline, CDR1 is SGDLS and CDR2 is YYNGEE. The CDR3 DNA is TGTGCCAGCAGCCCCCACCGGGATTATGGCTACACCTTC. This encodes CASSPHRDYGYTF.

The chain couples TRBV10-3 to TRBJ1-3; the D gene is possibly TRBD1 (6 bases). CDR1 is ENHRY and CDR2 is SYGVKD in the germline V gene. The CDR3 sequence is 14 residues long. The V gene lost 6 bases and the J gene lost 0 bases, with 9 bases spanning the gap. The CDR3 coding sequence is TGTGCCATCAGGGACAGCAACTCTGGAAACACCATATATTTT. This codes for CAIRDSNSGNTIYF.

The CDR3 is CAISGGIDSGNTIYF. The CDR3, as DNA: TGTGCCATCAGTGGGGGCATCGACTCTGGAAACACCATATATTTT. This chain uses TRBV10-3 with TRBJ1-3, with a tentative D call TRBD1 (5 bases). V lost 4 bases and J 0 bases, leaving 10 bases between the germline ends. Germline V CDR1 and CDR2: ENHRY, SYGVKD. The CDR3 consists of 15 residues.

This CDR3 reads CASSLIASGGPSYF. The CDR3 DNA reads TGTGCCAGCAGCTTAATCGCTAGCGGGGGGCCTTCGTATTTT. The chain carries TRBV7-2 and TRBJ2-3; 11 positions match TRBD2. Germline CDR1 SGHTA, CDR2 FQGNSA. The V segment lost 2 bases and the J segment 14 bases; nucleotides outside the gene matches: 9. The length of the CDR3 is 14 residues.

The V and J genes are TRBV29-1 and TRBJ1-2; TRBD1 agrees at 7 bases. V lost 1 base, J lost 8 bases, and 7 bases stayed unmatched. The CDR3 length is 13 residues. Germline CDR1 SQVTM, CDR2 ANQGSEA. The CDR3 DNA sequence: TGCAGCGTTGAAGCCCCGACAGGGAACGGCTACACCTTC. Translating gives CSVEAPTGNGYTF.

The chain joins TRBV7-9 to TRBJ1-4, with 7 bases lining up with TRBD1. J lost 8 bases, V lost 2 bases, and 5 bases had no gene match. The CDR3 is made up of 14 amino acids. Germline lookup yields CDR1 SEHNR and CDR2 FQNEAQ (reference sequence). The CDR3 DNA follows: TGTGCCAGCAGCTTACGGACAGGACTCGAAAAACTGTTTTTT. Protein product: CASSLRTGLEKLFF.

This clone has more than one count but fewer than ten. CDR3: CASRQYTGELFF. In DNA, the CDR3 is TGTGCCAGCAGACAATACACCGGGGAGCTGTTTTTT. The chain uses TRBV7-9 and TRBJ2-2; no reliable D call. Germline CDR1 and CDR2: SEHNR and FQNEAQ (reference sequence). This CDR3 spans 12 amino acids. V dropped 6 bases and J dropped 3 bases, with 5 bases sitting between them.

The chain couples TRBV4-3 to TRBJ2-5, with 12 bases aligning to TRBD2. The CDR3 runs 14 residues. The trim removed 6 bases at V and 5 bases at J, leaving 4 bases unmatched. CDR1 is LGHNA, CDR2 YSLEER, per germline. CDR3 nucleotides: TGCGCCAGCAGTTATGGACTAGCGGGGGAGACCCAGTACTTC. Its translation is CASSYGLAGETQYF.

The chain links TRBV6-1 to TRBJ2-7; a weak D match, TRBD1 (5 bases). This CDR3 has 15 amino acids. The V end was cut by 2 bases, the J end by 2 bases, with 13 bases between. The germline gives CDR1 MNHNS, CDR2 SASEGT. CDR3 sequence reads: CASSEMSRGPYEQYF. The CDR3 nucleotides read TGTGCCAGCAGTGAAATGTCAAGGGGTCCCTACGAGCAGTACTTC.

This chain joins TRBV5-4 and TRBJ2-5; no clear D. Trimming pared 4 bases from V and 8 bases from J, leaving 9 bases between. CDR1 SGHNT and CDR2 YYREEE come from the germline V gene (reference sequence). The CDR3 consists of 11 residues. The CDR3 DNA reads as TGTGCCAGCAGCGTCGCGGATACCCAGTACTTC. Translating gives CASSVADTQYF.

The chain links TRBV9 to TRBJ2-5; D is ambiguous. Looked up from germline, CDR1 is SGDLS and CDR2 is YYNGEE. The V end was cut by 4 bases, the J end by 5 bases, with 18 bases between. The CDR3 runs 15 residues. The CDR3 nucleotides read TGTGCCAGCAGCCCAGGCCCTGGCGTAAGTGAGACCCAGTACTTC. This gives the protein CASSPGPGVSETQYF.

The rearrangement uses TRBV6-4 and TRBJ2-3; 11 bases align to TRBD2. This CDR3 is 15 amino acids long. The trim removed 7 bases at V and 3 bases at J, leaving 6 bases unmatched. CDR1 and CDR2 (germline): MRHNA, SNTAGT. CDR3 in DNA: TGTGCCAGCAAACCGACTAGCGGGGAAACAGATACGCAGTATTTT. Its translation: CASKPTSGETDTQYF.

This clone was counted between two and nine times. The CDR3 here is CASSYNYNQPQHF. The CDR3 DNA reads as TGTGCCAGCAGTTACAACTACAATCAGCCCCAGCATTTT. This sequence joins TRBV6-5 and TRBJ1-5; D uncertain. The CDR3 is 13 residues long. V was pared by 2 bases and J by 3 bases, with 5 bases between. CDR1 and CDR2 (germline): MNHEY, SVGAGI.

The chain combines TRBV5-1 with TRBJ1-1; D perhaps matches TRBD1 (6 bases). Germline V gene lookup returns CDR1 SGHRS and CDR2 YFSETQ. This CDR3 comprises 15 residues. Trimming took 5 bases from V and 7 from J, leaving 21 bases between them. The CDR3 reads CASSLFGGEGVEAFF. CDR3 nucleotides: TGCGCCAGCAGTCTCTTTGGGGGCGAGGGGGTTGAAGCTTTCTTT.

This chain joins TRBV10-3 and TRBJ1-4, with a weak D call TRBD1 (5 bases). Germline CDR1 reads ENHRY; CDR2 reads SYGVKD. The V end lost 0 bases, the J end lost 7 bases, and 15 bases lay between the germline ends. CDR3 length equals 16 residues. CDR3 in amino acids: CAISESGRAPGEKLFF. CDR3 nucleotide sequence: TGTGCCATCAGTGAGTCGGGCAGGGCTCCTGGTGAAAAACTGTTTTTT.

For the CDR3, the DNA is TGTGCCAGCAGTTTTACATTACCCGGGACTAGCGGGAGGCTAGAAGTTGAATACAATGAGCAGTTCTTC. Amino acid sequence: CASSFTLPGTSGRLEVEYNEQFF. The rearrangement joins TRBV27 to TRBJ2-1; 15 nucleotides line up with TRBD2. Looked up from germline, CDR1 is MNHEY and CDR2 is SMNVEV (reference sequence). The CDR3 is made up of 23 amino acids. V lost 3 bases, J lost 4 bases, and 22 bases stayed unmatched.

The chain carries TRBV7-9 and TRBJ2-5, with 8 positions matching TRBD2. The CDR3 is 19 residues long. The junction had 17 bases not matched to a gene; V was cut back by 0 bases and J by 5 bases. Germline V CDR1 and CDR2: SEHNR, FQNEAQ (reference sequence). For the CDR3, the DNA is TGTGCCAGCAGCTTAGCGCGGCTAGCGGGTCGAACACCCCCGGAGACCCAGTACTTC. Translation gives CASSLARLAGRTPPETQYF.

The genes are TRBV28 and TRBJ1-1, with a possible D match to TRBD1 (5 bases). Trimming cost V 8 bases and J 4 bases, with 11 bases left between them. The CDR3 is 12 residues long. Germline V gives CDR1 MDHEN, CDR2 SYDVKM. The CDR3 nucleotides read TGTGCCAGCGGCGACAGCGCCACTGAAGCTTTCTTT. Its translation is CASGDSATEAFF.

The chain carries TRBV12-5 and TRBJ2-1, with unresolved D. The CDR3 has 15 amino acids. CDR1 is LGHNT, CDR2 FRNRAP, per germline. V was shortened by 3 bases and J by 8 bases, with 17 bases between the two germline ends. The CDR3, as DNA: TGTGCTAGTGGTTTAATTGAAGCTAGTGGTTATGAGCAGTTCTTC. It encodes CASGLIEASGYEQFF. Drawing the rest from reference TRBV12-5 and TRBJ2-1, the complete variable domain is DARVTQTPRHKVTEMGQEVTMRCQPILGHNTVFWYRQTMMQGLELLAYFRNRAPLDDSGMPKDRFSAEMPDATLATLKIQPSEPRDSAVYFCASGLIEASGYEQFFGPGTRLTVL.

This clone came up once. V usage is TRBV5-8 and J usage is TRBJ1-2; D possibly corresponds to TRBD1 (5 bases). Germline V gene lookup returns CDR1 SGHTS and CDR2 YDEGEE. CDR3 size: 14 residues. Between the trimmed V and J ends, which lost 0 bases and 6 bases, there was a span of 12 bases. In nucleotides, the CDR3 is TGTGCCAGCAGCTTGGTCCAGGGCTCTGATGGCTACACCTTC. Its translation: CASSLVQGSDGYTF.

The chain recombines TRBV9 with TRBJ2-4, with D uncertain. Germline CDR1 and CDR2: SGDLS and YYNGEE. CDR3 length: 14 amino acids. The ends were cut back, 0 bases at V and 0 bases at J, with 4 bases in the middle. CDR3 sequence: CASSVGLAKNIQYF. DNA of the CDR3: TGTGCCAGCAGCGTAGGGCTAGCCAAAAACATTCAGTACTTC.